A selection of T cell receptor beta chains follows, all from one sample in a study of shared clonotypes between healthy human individuals. Clones were read by immunoSEQ multiplex PCR, and TCRdb kept only the in-frame ones, dropping some. The sample carries 2 million to 3 million clones, under 95% recorded once. The sample comprised naive CD4+ T cells from PBMCs. The receptor source for this set is a young man in good health. Some clones in this sample may be carry-over from other donors' samples. The CDR3 runs from the conserved cysteine through the conserved F or W. Fields, in order: CDR3 DNA, CDR3 protein, J gene, clone size, D gene, CDR3 length, V gene. A D gene is named only where the DNA matches it firmly. Expanded clones are given a class, and other clones once, few, many or no size at all.

DNA: TGTGCCAGTAGTGATGCAGTAACCTCCTACGAGCAGTACTTC
CDR3: CASSDAVTSYEQYF
J: TRBJ2-7
size: NA
D: NA
length: 14
V: TRBV19

DNA: TGTGCCAGCAGCCAAGTGGGGGGGAGCGGAGGCCAAGAGACCCAGTACTTC
CDR3: CASSQVGGSGGQETQYF
J: TRBJ2-5
size: NA
D: TRBD2
length: 17
V: TRBV4-2

DNA: TGCAGCGTTGAGTTTCTTCTGGAGGGGAATACTGAAGCTTTCTTT
CDR3: CSVEFLLEGNTEAFF
J: TRBJ1-1
size: NA
D: NA
length: 15
V: TRBV29-1

DNA: TGTGCCAGCAGCGGATCTAGCGGGAGCTCGTTGTTCTTC
CDR3: CASSGSSGSSLFF
J: TRBJ2-1
size: NA
D: TRBD2
length: 13
V: TRBV9

DNA: TGTGCCAGCAGCTTAGAGGGTACGAACACTGAAGCTTTCTTT
CDR3: CASSLEGTNTEAFF
J: TRBJ1-1
size: NA
D: NA
length: 14
V: TRBV7-9

DNA: TGTGCCAGCACGGGATACCCCTATGGCTACACCTTC
CDR3: CASTGYPYGYTF
J: TRBJ1-2
size: NA
D: NA
length: 12
V: TRBV28

DNA: TGTGCCAGCAGCCCAGGGGGATATACGCAGTATTTT
CDR3: CASSPGGYTQYF
J: TRBJ2-3
size: NA
D: TRBD1
length: 12
V: TRBV6-5

DNA: TGTGCCAGCAGTTCCCGGGGATCTGGCTACACCTTC
CDR3: CASSSRGSGYTF
J: TRBJ1-2
size: NA
D: NA
length: 12
V: TRBV6-5

DNA: TGTGCCAGCAGCGGCGCAGGGAACGAGCAGTACTTC
CDR3: CASSGAGNEQYF
J: TRBJ2-7
size: NA
D: NA
length: 12
V: TRBV5-8

DNA: TGTGCTAGTGGTTTGGTAGGAGCGGAGACCCAGTACTTC
CDR3: CASGLVGAETQYF
J: TRBJ2-5
size: few
D: NA
length: 13
V: TRBV12-5

DNA: TGTGCCTGGAGCACCACATCCGGGGGGAGCACCTACAATGAGCAGTTCTTC
CDR3: CAWSTTSGGSTYNEQFF
J: TRBJ2-1
size: NA
D: TRBD2
length: 17
V: TRBV30

DNA: TGTGCCAGCAGTTTTAGTATGGGGAGGAATTCACCCCTCCACTTT
CDR3: CASSFSMGRNSPLHF
J: TRBJ1-6
size: NA
D: NA
length: 15
V: TRBV27

DNA: TGCGCCAGCAGCCGCCCGCTCTTCCCAGATACGCAGTATTTT
CDR3: CASSRPLFPDTQYF
J: TRBJ2-3
size: NA
D: NA
length: 14
V: TRBV4-1

DNA: TGTGCCAGCAGCAGACAGGGCTTCTCCTACGAGCAGTACTTC
CDR3: CASSRQGFSYEQYF
J: TRBJ2-7
size: NA
D: TRBD1
length: 14
V: TRBV7-8

DNA: TGTGCCAGCAGCTTGCGAATGATAGCCTACGAGCAGTACTTC
CDR3: CASSLRMIAYEQYF
J: TRBJ2-7
size: NA
D: NA
length: 14
V: TRBV5-6

DNA: TGTGCCAGCAGCTACCATACAGCGGGCATGAACACTGAAGCTTTCTTT
CDR3: CASSYHTAGMNTEAFF
J: TRBJ1-1
size: NA
D: NA
length: 16
V: TRBV11-2

DNA: TGTGCCAGCAGCCACGGGGGGTCTTGGGCTGAGCAGTTCTTC
CDR3: CASSHGGSWAEQFF
J: TRBJ2-1
size: NA
D: TRBD2
length: 14
V: TRBV5-8

DNA: TGTGCCAGCAGCTTGGGAGTTAGGGAACACAATGAGCAGTTCTTC
CDR3: CASSLGVREHNEQFF
J: TRBJ2-1
size: NA
D: NA
length: 15
V: TRBV7-3

DNA: TGTGCCAGCAGACGTTGGACAGGAGGAGTGAGCTCCTATAATTCACCCCTCCACTTT
CDR3: CASRRWTGGVSSYNSPLHF
J: TRBJ1-6
size: NA
D: TRBD1
length: 19
V: TRBV28

DNA: TGTGCCAGCAGGAGAAGTGGCAGCAATCAGCCCCAGCATTTT
CDR3: CASRRSGSNQPQHF
J: TRBJ1-5
size: NA
D: NA
length: 14
V: TRBV28

DNA: TGCGCCAGCAGCGCTCGCGGGAGTTTTATGAGCACAGATACGCAGTATTTT
CDR3: CASSARGSFMSTDTQYF
J: TRBJ2-3
size: NA
D: TRBD2
length: 17
V: TRBV4-1

DNA: TGTGCCAGCAGCTTTCGGTTGGGGCCGGGAACTGAAGCTTTCTTT
CDR3: CASSFRLGPGTEAFF
J: TRBJ1-1
size: NA
D: NA
length: 15
V: TRBV11-2

DNA: TGTGCCATTGCACAGGGGGCCGGACAGCCCCAGCATTTT
CDR3: CAIAQGAGQPQHF
J: TRBJ1-5
size: few
D: TRBD1
length: 13
V: TRBV10-3

DNA: TGTGCTAGTGGTTTAAGGGAGGGGAATGAGCAGTTCTTC
CDR3: CASGLREGNEQFF
J: TRBJ2-1
size: NA
D: TRBD2
length: 13
V: TRBV12-5

DNA: TGTGCCAGCCATGTTCCTAGCGGTTACAATGAGCAGTTCTTC
CDR3: CASHVPSGYNEQFF
J: TRBJ2-1
size: NA
D: TRBD2
length: 14
V: TRBV18

DNA: TGTGCCAGCAGTCCCCTTGAAGCGGGAGCTGACGAGCAGTACTTC
CDR3: CASSPLEAGADEQYF
J: TRBJ2-7
size: many
D: TRBD2
length: 15
V: TRBV27

DNA: TGTGCCAGCAGCCTGGGTGGGGGCACTAACTATGGCTACACCTTC
CDR3: CASSLGGGTNYGYTF
J: TRBJ1-2
size: NA
D: NA
length: 15
V: TRBV5-4

DNA: TGTGCCAGCAGCCCGTACGCCCAGGGGTTCGACGAGCAGTACTTC
CDR3: CASSPYAQGFDEQYF
J: TRBJ2-7
size: NA
D: NA
length: 15
V: TRBV27

DNA: TGCGCCAGCAGCTTGGCCCAGGGGCAGGGGGCCCTCTACGAGCAGTACTTC
CDR3: CASSLAQGQGALYEQYF
J: TRBJ2-7
size: NA
D: TRBD1
length: 17
V: TRBV5-1

DNA: TGTGCCAGCAGCTTAGCGGGGAACTCTGGAAACACCATATATTTT
CDR3: CASSLAGNSGNTIYF
J: TRBJ1-3
size: NA
D: NA
length: 15
V: TRBV7-2

DNA: TGCGCCAGCAGCCAAGGGACAGGGGGAGCTGGGGCCAACGTCCTGACTTTC
CDR3: CASSQGTGGAGANVLTF
J: TRBJ2-6
size: NA
D: TRBD1
length: 17
V: TRBV5-1

DNA: TGCGCCAGCAGCCGGGGAACTAGCGGGAGGTTTCTTGAGCAGTTCTTC
CDR3: CASSRGTSGRFLEQFF
J: TRBJ2-1
size: NA
D: TRBD2
length: 16
V: TRBV4-3

DNA: TGTGCCAGCAGTGAAGTCGTTCTTGCAACTAATGAAAAACTGTTTTTT
CDR3: CASSEVVLATNEKLFF
J: TRBJ1-4
size: NA
D: NA
length: 16
V: TRBV2

DNA: TGTGCCAGCAGCCTTAGGAAGGGTAGCGGAGGTAGAAGGGGGAATGAGCAGTTCTTC
CDR3: CASSLRKGSGGRRGNEQFF
J: TRBJ2-1
size: NA
D: NA
length: 19
V: TRBV7-2

DNA: TGTGCCAGTAGTATCGACAGGTATAGCAATCAGCCCCAGCATTTT
CDR3: CASSIDRYSNQPQHF
J: TRBJ1-5
size: once
D: NA
length: 15
V: TRBV19

DNA: TGTGCCAGCAGCTTTTCGGTACGCGTGAACACTGAAGCTTTCTTT
CDR3: CASSFSVRVNTEAFF
J: TRBJ1-1
size: NA
D: NA
length: 15
V: TRBV11-2

DNA: TGTGCCAGCAGTTTCTTGGGGGGACCCTATGGCTACACCTTC
CDR3: CASSFLGGPYGYTF
J: TRBJ1-2
size: NA
D: NA
length: 14
V: TRBV27

DNA: TGTGCCAGCAGTTTTCGGACTAGCGGGAGTTTTACAGATACGCAGTATTTT
CDR3: CASSFRTSGSFTDTQYF
J: TRBJ2-3
size: NA
D: TRBD2
length: 17
V: TRBV28

DNA: TGTGCCAGCAGCCCCACGGGGTGGGGGTACTACACCTTC
CDR3: CASSPTGWGYYTF
J: TRBJ1-2
size: NA
D: NA
length: 13
V: TRBV9

DNA: TGTGCCAGCTCACCCACGACTACGACAGATACGCAGTATTTT
CDR3: CASSPTTTTDTQYF
J: TRBJ2-3
size: NA
D: NA
length: 14
V: TRBV18

DNA: TGTGCCAGCTCACCATCCACAAGCTCCTACGAGCAGTACTTC
CDR3: CASSPSTSSYEQYF
J: TRBJ2-7
size: NA
D: NA
length: 14
V: TRBV18

DNA: TGTGCCAGCAGCGTACAGGGGGCTAGCACCGGGGAGCTGTTTTTT
CDR3: CASSVQGASTGELFF
J: TRBJ2-2
size: NA
D: TRBD1
length: 15
V: TRBV6-1

DNA: TGTGCCAGCAGCGTAGGAAACGGAAGGGCAGATACGCAGTATTTT
CDR3: CASSVGNGRADTQYF
J: TRBJ2-3
size: NA
D: NA
length: 15
V: TRBV9

DNA: TGTGCCAGCAGTGAAATAAGGCGGGAGTCCTACGAGCAGTACTTC
CDR3: CASSEIRRESYEQYF
J: TRBJ2-7
size: NA
D: TRBD2
length: 15
V: TRBV6-1

DNA: TGCGCCAGCAGCCAGGCTAGACTAGGCACCTACGAGCAGTACTTC
CDR3: CASSQARLGTYEQYF
J: TRBJ2-7
size: NA
D: NA
length: 15
V: TRBV4-1

DNA: TGTGCCAGCAGGAGAAGGGGGAACACTGAAGCTTTCTTT
CDR3: CASRRRGNTEAFF
J: TRBJ1-1
size: NA
D: NA
length: 13
V: TRBV5-6

DNA: TGTGCCAGCAGCGTCCGGACTTGGGGCGAGCAGTACTTC
CDR3: CASSVRTWGEQYF
J: TRBJ2-7
size: NA
D: NA
length: 13
V: TRBV6-1

DNA: TGTGCCAGCAGCCTATCCGGGGCAGATACCTACGAGCAGTACTTC
CDR3: CASSLSGADTYEQYF
J: TRBJ2-7
size: NA
D: NA
length: 15
V: TRBV7-2

DNA: TGTGCCAGCAAAAACGTCGGACTAGCGGGAGTCGATGAGCAGTTCTTC
CDR3: CASKNVGLAGVDEQFF
J: TRBJ2-1
size: NA
D: TRBD2
length: 16
V: TRBV28

DNA: TGTGCCACCCGTCTTGCGGGGGGAGCGAACACTGAAGCTTTCTTT
CDR3: CATRLAGGANTEAFF
J: TRBJ1-1
size: NA
D: NA
length: 15
V: TRBV28

DNA: TGCGCCAGCAGCCAGGGACAGGACAATCAGCCCCAGCATTTT
CDR3: CASSQGQDNQPQHF
J: TRBJ1-5
size: few
D: TRBD1
length: 14
V: TRBV5-1

DNA: TGTGCCAGCAGCTTAGTAGACAGGGCAGGGGAGCAGTACTTC
CDR3: CASSLVDRAGEQYF
J: TRBJ2-7
size: NA
D: TRBD1
length: 14
V: TRBV5-6

DNA: TGCAGCGTTGAATTCCCCTATGGCTACACCTTC
CDR3: CSVEFPYGYTF
J: TRBJ1-2
size: NA
D: NA
length: 11
V: TRBV29-1